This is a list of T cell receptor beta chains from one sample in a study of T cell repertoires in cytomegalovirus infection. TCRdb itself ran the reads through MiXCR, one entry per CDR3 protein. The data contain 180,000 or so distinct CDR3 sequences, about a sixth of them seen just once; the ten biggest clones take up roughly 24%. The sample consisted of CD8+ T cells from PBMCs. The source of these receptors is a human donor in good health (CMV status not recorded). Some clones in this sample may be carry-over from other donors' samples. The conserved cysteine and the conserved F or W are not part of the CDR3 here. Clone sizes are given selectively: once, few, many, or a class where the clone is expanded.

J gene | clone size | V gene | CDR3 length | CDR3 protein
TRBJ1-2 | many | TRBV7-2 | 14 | ASSLASGQAPYGYT
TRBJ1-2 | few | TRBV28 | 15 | ASSLWDPGHLSYGYT
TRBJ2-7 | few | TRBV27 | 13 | ASSPTSGGGYEQY
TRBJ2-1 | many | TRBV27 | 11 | ASSSGVRNEQF
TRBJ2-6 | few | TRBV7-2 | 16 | ASSPKTLTGDWANVLT
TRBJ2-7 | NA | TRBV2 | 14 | ASSDIPWTGTGEQY
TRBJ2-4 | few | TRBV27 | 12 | ASGPRGSKNIQY
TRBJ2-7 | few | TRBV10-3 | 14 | AIRPSSGGDKNEQY
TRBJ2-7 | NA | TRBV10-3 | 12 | AISEREPTYEQY
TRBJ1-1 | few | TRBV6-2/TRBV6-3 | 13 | ASSYSGGLAPEAF
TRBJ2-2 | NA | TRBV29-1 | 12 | SGTGTHNTGELF
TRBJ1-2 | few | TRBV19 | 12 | ASSGQGGNYGYT
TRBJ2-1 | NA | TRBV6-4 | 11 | ASSDSTYNEQF
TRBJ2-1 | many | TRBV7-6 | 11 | ASSLTPGNEQF
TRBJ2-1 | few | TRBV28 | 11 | ASSLVSHNEQF
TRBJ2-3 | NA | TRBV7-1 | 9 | ASSYGNTQY
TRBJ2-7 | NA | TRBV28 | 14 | ASSSWSRGLIDEQY
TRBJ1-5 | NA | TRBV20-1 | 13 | SAREAGESGQPQH
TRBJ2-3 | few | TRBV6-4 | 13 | ASSDSAGGQDTQY
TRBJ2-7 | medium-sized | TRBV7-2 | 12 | ASSRGQGLYEQY
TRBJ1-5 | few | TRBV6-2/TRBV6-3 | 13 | ASSWTDYSNQPQH
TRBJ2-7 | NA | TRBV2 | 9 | ASTGTSEQY
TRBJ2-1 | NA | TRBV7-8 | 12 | ASSVVGAYNEQF
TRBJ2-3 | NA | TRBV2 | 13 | ASSRRDSRTDTQY
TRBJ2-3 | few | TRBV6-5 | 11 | ASSWPGQDTQY
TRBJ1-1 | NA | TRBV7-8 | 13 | ASSLVPPGNTEAF